This T cell receptor (beta chain) was retrieved from a study of a mutant IDH1 vaccine in newly diagnosed glioma. Clones were sequenced by immunoSEQ multiplex PCR, and TCRdb holds only the in-frame ones, with some missing. This sample yields about 88,000 clones, of which 82% are seen a single time; about 5.2% belongs to the top ten. Notes on the study in general: Seemingly, top peripheral T cell clonotype changes bore no relation to pseudoprogression. Of the patients, less than 95% had vaccine-induced immune responses.

The germline V gene encodes CDR1 SQVTM and CDR2 ANQGSEA. V lost 1 base and J lost 10, with 8 bases in between. The CDR3 sequence is 11 residues long. With respect to this clone: What it recognizes is unknown.

The sample's time point: baseline, week 1 (first vaccination visit). Treatment meaning: pre-vaccination baseline after standard-of-care therapy. The V gene is TRBV29-1, the J gene TRBJ2-1, with a tentative D call TRBD2 (6 bases). This specimen was PBMCs, taken from a glioma patient treated with radiotherapy, temozolomide or both. This sequence originates from a man aged 40-55 years with glioma. Some clones in this sample may be carry-over from other donors' samples. In DNA, the CDR3 is TGCAGCGTTGAAGGGAGGGGAGAGCAGTTCTTC. It encodes CSVEGRGEQFF.